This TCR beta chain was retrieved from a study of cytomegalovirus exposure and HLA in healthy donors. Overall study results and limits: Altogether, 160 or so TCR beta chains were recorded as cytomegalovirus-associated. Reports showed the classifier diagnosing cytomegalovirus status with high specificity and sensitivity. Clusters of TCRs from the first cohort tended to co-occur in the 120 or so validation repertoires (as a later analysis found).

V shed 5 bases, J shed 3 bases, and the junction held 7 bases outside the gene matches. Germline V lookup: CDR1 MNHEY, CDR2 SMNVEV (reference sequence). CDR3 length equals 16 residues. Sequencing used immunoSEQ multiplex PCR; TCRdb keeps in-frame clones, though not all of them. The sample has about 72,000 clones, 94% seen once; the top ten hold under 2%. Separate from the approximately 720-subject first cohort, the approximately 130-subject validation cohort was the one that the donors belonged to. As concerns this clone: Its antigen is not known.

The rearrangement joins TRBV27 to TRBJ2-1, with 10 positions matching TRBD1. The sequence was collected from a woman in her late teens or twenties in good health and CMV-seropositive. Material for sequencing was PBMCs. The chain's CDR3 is CASSATTGGVYNEQFF. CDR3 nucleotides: TGTGCCAGCAGTGCAACGACAGGGGGCGTCTACAATGAGCAGTTCTTC.